The 9 T cell receptor beta chains below come from one sample, sequenced in a study of molecular identifiers for immune sequencing clone quantification. One entry per CDR3 protein, called by TCRdb with MiXCR from the PCR reads. This sample has some 91,000 distinct CDR3 sequences, with 20% to 25% found just once. The source material was naive CD8+ T cells from blood, with Jurkat cell RNA spiked in. The subset denotes: FACS-sorted CD8+CD4-CCR7+CD45RA+ naive T cells. The receptors were gathered from a human donor in good health. Some libraries in this study had Jurkat cell RNA spiked in.

In the case of this clonotype: A much larger clonotype is one base distant, so this may be a read error. This chain links TRBV19 with TRBJ1-5, with D hard to call. Deletions cut 10 bases from V and 2 bases from J, with 12 bases between. This CDR3 has 13 residues. Germline V gene sequence: CDR1 LNHDA, CDR2 SQIVND (reference sequence). CDR3 loop: CANGSEGNQPQHF. The CDR3 DNA follows: TGTGCCAATGGGTCGGAGGGCAATCAGCCCCAGCATTTT.

A remark on this clonotype: This may stem from a read error, because a much larger clone lies one nucleotide away. V usage is TRBV7-6 and J usage is TRBJ2-7; 9 nucleotides align to TRBD1. CDR3 length equals 14 residues. Germline assignment: CDR1 SGHVS and CDR2 FNYEAQ. The CDR3 sequence is CASSSTGGFDEQCF. DNA of the CDR3: TGTGCCAGCAGCTCGACAGGGGGGTTCGACGAGCAGTGCTTC. The full variable domain, its missing parts supplied by reference TRBV7-6 and TRBJ2-7, is GAGVSQSPRYKVTKRGQDVALRCDPISGHVSLYWYRQALGQGPEFLTYFNYEAQQDKSGLPNDRFSAERPEGSISTLTIQRTEQRDSAMYRCASSSTGGFDEQCFGPGTRLTVT.

This chain connects TRBV6-5 to TRBJ1-3; D is unresolved. Germline V gene sequence: CDR1 MNHEY, CDR2 SVGAGI. V lost 8 bases and J lost 1, with 6 bases in between. This CDR3 spans 12 amino acids. CDR3 sequence: CASCQSGNTIYF. For the CDR3, the DNA is TGTGCCAGCTGTCAGTCTGGAAACACCATATATTTT.

This clonotype has a count of ten or more. This chain uses TRBV9 with TRBJ1-1; 10 bases agree with TRBD1. The germline V gene has CDR1 SGDLS and CDR2 YYNGEE. V trimming: 3 bases; J trimming: 3 bases; junction bases outside the gene matches: 5. The CDR3 sequence is 15 residues long. CDR3 nucleotides: TGTGCCAGCAGCGATGGGACAGGGGAGGACACTGAAGCTTTCTTT. Encoded protein: CASSDGTGEDTEAFF.

This clonotype was detected a few times. CDR3 protein: CASSPSGGTSEQYF. DNA of the CDR3: TGCGCCAGCAGCCCTAGCGGGGGGACCTCCGAGCAGTACTTC. J is TRBJ2-7 and V is TRBV4-3; 11 positions agree with TRBD2. V was clipped by 4 bases and J by 6 bases; unmatched bases: 5. CDR3 length: 14 residues. In germline, CDR1 is LGHNA, CDR2 YSLEER.

The chain couples TRBV7-2 to TRBJ2-7; no definite D call. The V gene lost 0 bases and the J gene lost 1 base, with 7 bases spanning the gap. The CDR3 extends over 14 amino acids. Germline lookup yields CDR1 SGHTA and CDR2 FQGNSA. The CDR3 loop reads CASSLAFPSYEQYF. The CDR3 DNA follows: TGTGCCAGCAGCTTAGCTTTTCCTTCCTACGAGCAGTACTTC.

In regard to this clonotype: Given a much more abundant clone one base away, this may be a read error. CDR3 sequence: CASSLASGQAYYGYTF. CDR3 bases: TGTGCCAGCAGCTTAGCGTCTGGGCAAGCTTACTATGGCTACACCTTC. The chain recombines TRBV7-9 with TRBJ1-2; D ambiguous. The length of the CDR3 is 16 residues. With 0 bases removed from V and 3 bases from J, the gap between germline ends came to 14 bases. The germline gives CDR1 SEHNR, CDR2 FQNEAQ (reference sequence).

There are many counts of this clonotype. This rearrangement joins TRBV4-1 to TRBJ2-3; 9 positions agree with TRBD2. CDR1 and CDR2 (germline): MGHRA, YSYEKL. Trimming at V came to 0 bases and at J to 3 bases, leaving 1 base not matched to a gene. This CDR3 comprises 15 residues. CDR3 bases: TGCGCCAGCAGCCAAGATGGACTAGCGACAGATACGCAGTATTTT. This translates into CASSQDGLATDTQYF.

This clonotype was seen only a few times. V is TRBV7-9 and J is TRBJ2-1, with TRBD2 identical over 7 bases. V lost 2 bases to trimming and J lost 9 bases; unmatched junction nucleotides: 7. The CDR3 is 14 amino acids. From germline, CDR1 is SEHNR and CDR2 FQNEAQ (reference sequence). For the CDR3, the DNA is TGTGCCAGCAGCTTATTTGCGGGAGCGGGTGAGCAGTTCTTC. Its translation is CASSLFAGAGEQFF. Using reference TRBV7-9 and TRBJ2-1 for the parts outside the CDR3, the full variable domain is DTGVSQNPRHKITKRGQNVTFRCDPISEHNRLYWYRQTLGQGPEFLTYFQNEAQLEKSRLLSDRFSAERPKGSFSTLEIQRTEQGDSAMYLCASSLFAGAGEQFFGPGTRLTVL.